The sequence of this T cell receptor (beta chain) was determined in a study of early T cells in non-severe SARS-CoV-2 infection. Study background: Chains were unpaired, as sequencing was done on bulk RNA from unsorted whole blood.

Ten or more counts support this clonotype. V shed 3 bases and J shed 4 bases, with 27 bases lying between them. From germline, CDR1 is GTSNPN and CDR2 SVGIG (reference sequence). This CDR3 region has 18 residues. Individual cDNA molecules each received unique molecular identifiers attached to them. TCRdb re-analysed the 5' RACE reads in MiXCR, keeping a single row per CDR3 protein. This table holds 63,000 or so distinct CDR3 sequences, roughly 10% found once. The sequence was collected from an adult who was a healthcare worker with PCR-confirmed SARS-CoV-2 infection or an uninfected control (not recorded which). The sample consisted of whole blood. The chain carries TRBV30 and TRBJ1-2, with unresolved D. The CDR3 DNA is TGTGCCTGGAGCCCCATGCCTCAACTTACCTTTAGGAGCTATGGCTACACCTTC. As protein: CAWSPMPQLTFRSYGYTF.